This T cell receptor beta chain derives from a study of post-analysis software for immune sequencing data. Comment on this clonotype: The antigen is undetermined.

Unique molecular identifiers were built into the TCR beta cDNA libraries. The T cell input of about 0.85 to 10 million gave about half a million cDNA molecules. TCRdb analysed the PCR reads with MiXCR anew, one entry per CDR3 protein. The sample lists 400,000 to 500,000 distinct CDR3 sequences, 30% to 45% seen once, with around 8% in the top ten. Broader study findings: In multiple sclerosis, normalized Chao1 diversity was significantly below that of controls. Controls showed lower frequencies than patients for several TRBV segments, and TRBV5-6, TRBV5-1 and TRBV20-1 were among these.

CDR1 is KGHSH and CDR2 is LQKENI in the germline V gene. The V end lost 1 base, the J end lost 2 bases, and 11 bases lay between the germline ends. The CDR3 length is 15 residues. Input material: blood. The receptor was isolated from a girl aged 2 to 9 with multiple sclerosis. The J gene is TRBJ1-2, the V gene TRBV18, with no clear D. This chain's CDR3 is CASSPQDGVNYGYTF. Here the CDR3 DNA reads TGTGCCAGCTCACCACAGGACGGGGTGAACTATGGCTACACCTTC.